These 22 T cell receptor beta chains originate from one sample sequenced in a study of cytomegalovirus exposure and HLA in healthy donors. PCR amplification relied on 60 Vbeta primers (plus 13 Jbeta primers). Here immunoSEQ multiplex PCR was the method, and the copy in TCRdb shows in-frame clones only, minus some. The sample yields 130,000 to 150,000 clones, around 84% seen once. Input material: PBMCs. These receptors all stem from a boy aged 2 to 10 in good health and CMV-seronegative.

The chain links TRBV29-1 to TRBJ1-5, with TRBD1 as a possible D gene (5 bases). The CDR3 runs to 13 residues. The germline V and J ends were trimmed by 6 bases and 7 bases, with 16 bases remaining between them. The germline CDR1 and CDR2 sequences are SQVTM and ANQGSEA. The CDR3 sequence is CSVGGLGVQPQHF. The CDR3 bases are TGCAGCGTGGGGGGTCTTGGTGTCCAGCCCCAGCATTTT.

The chain has TRBV6-5 and TRBJ1-1; 8 bases match TRBD1. The CDR3 contains 13 residues. Trimming removed 5 bases from V and 12 bases from J; junction bases left unmatched: 11. CDR1 and CDR2 (germline): MNHEY, SVGAGI. For the CDR3, the DNA is TGTGCCAGCAGTCGGGGGACAGGAAAGGCATCTTTCTTT. Amino acids: CASSRGTGKASFF.

This clone was picked up one time. The chain has TRBV6-1 and TRBJ2-5; no clear D. CDR1 and CDR2 from the germline V gene are MNHNS and SASEGT. The CDR3 covers 12 residues. Trimming took 3 bases from V and 4 from J, leaving 6 bases between them. Written as DNA, the CDR3 is TGTGCCAGCAGTGACAGTGCAGAGACCCAGTACTTC. This codes for CASSDSAETQYF.

This clone was picked up a small number of times. This chain connects TRBV9 to TRBJ1-3; the D gene is possibly TRBD1 (5 bases). This CDR3 comprises 15 residues. V gave up 3 bases and J gave up 0 bases, with 10 bases separating them. Germline V gives CDR1 SGDLS, CDR2 YYNGEE. CDR3 protein: CASSEWDFSGNTIYF. CDR3 nucleotides: TGTGCCAGCAGCGAGTGGGACTTCTCTGGAAACACCATATATTTT.

The V and J genes are TRBV11-3 and TRBJ2-7, with 8 bases lining up with TRBD2. V was clipped by 4 bases and J by 6 bases; unmatched bases: 14. The CDR3 consists of 16 residues. Per the germline V gene, CDR1 is SGHNT and CDR2 is YENEEA. CDR3 nucleotides: TGTGCCAGCAGCTCCCGGGGGGGCAGGGGATTAGGCGAGCAGTACTTC. It is translated as CASSSRGGRGLGEQYF.

The V and J genes are TRBV4-1 and TRBJ2-7; no firm D call. The germline gives CDR1 MGHRA, CDR2 YSYEKL. The CDR3 sequence is 15 residues long. The V end was cut by 3 bases, the J end by 1 base, with 13 bases between. CDR3 loop: CASSQDSQLSYEQYF. The CDR3 DNA reads TGCGCCAGCAGCCAGGATAGCCAATTATCCTACGAGCAGTACTTC.

This chain connects TRBV15 to TRBJ2-1, with a possible D match to TRBD2 (5 bases). From germline, CDR1 is LNHNV and CDR2 YYDKDF (reference sequence). The CDR3 contains 15 residues. The V end was cut by 0 bases, the J end by 8 bases, with 14 bases between. Here the CDR3 DNA reads TGTGCCACCAGCAGAGATGCGGGCAATAGGGATGAGCAGTTCTTC. Translation gives CATSRDAGNRDEQFF.

This chain links TRBV27 with TRBJ2-7; D gene uncertain. CDR3 length: 13 amino acids. Germline assignment: CDR1 MNHEY and CDR2 SMNVEV (reference sequence). V lost 5 bases and J lost 3, with 11 bases in between. As DNA, the CDR3 is TGTGCCAGCAGTGAGCGCAGTTACTACGAGCAGTACTTC. The encoded protein is CASSERSYYEQYF.

The rearrangement joins TRBV6-1 to TRBJ2-7, with 8 nucleotides matching TRBD1. V shed 1 base and J 2 bases; nucleotides not matched to a gene: 4. The CDR3 has 15 residues. Per the germline V gene, CDR1 is MNHNS and CDR2 is SASEGT. The CDR3 DNA reads as TGTGCCAGCAGTGAAGAGTGGGGACAGGCCTACGAGCAGTACTTC. It yields the protein CASSEEWGQAYEQYF.

This clone is a singleton in its sample. This sequence joins TRBV4-1 and TRBJ2-5, with TRBD2 identical over 13 bases. There are 20 residues in the CDR3. Germline V gene data show CDR1 as MGHRA and CDR2 as YSYEKL. V lost 4 bases, J lost 5 bases, and 19 bases stayed unmatched. This CDR3 is CASSRTRHGTSGIRGETQYF. The CDR3 DNA follows: TGCGCCAGCAGCCGAACAAGACATGGGACTAGCGGGATTAGGGGGGAGACCCAGTACTTC.

J is TRBJ2-6 and V is TRBV10-3; maybe TRBD2 (6 bases). Germline loops: CDR1 ENHRY, CDR2 SYGVKD. With 11 bases removed from V and 2 bases from J, the gap between germline ends came to 28 bases. The CDR3 runs 19 residues. The CDR3 loop reads CASGVRSPSLDPGANVLTF. The DNA of the CDR3 is TGTGCCTCGGGGGTTAGGTCCCCCAGTCTAGATCCTGGGGCCAACGTCCTGACTTTC.

The rearrangement links TRBV27 to TRBJ1-1; D remains ambiguous. The CDR3 spans 15 residues. CDR1 is MNHEY, CDR2 SMNVEV, per germline (reference sequence). V was trimmed by 7 bases and J by 0 bases, leaving 15 bases between them. CDR3: CASNRISGMNTEAFF. CDR3 DNA sequence: TGTGCCAGCAATCGAATATCGGGGATGAACACTGAAGCTTTCTTT.

The chain carries TRBV4-3 and TRBJ2-7, with a possible D match to TRBD1 (5 bases). V lost 0 bases, J lost 3 bases, and 9 bases lay in between. Germline lookup yields CDR1 LGHNA and CDR2 YSLEER. This CDR3 spans 14 amino acids. CDR3 protein: CASSQDLTDYEQYF. Written as DNA, the CDR3 is TGCGCCAGCAGCCAAGATTTGACAGACTACGAGCAGTACTTC.

The chain links TRBV19 to TRBJ2-5, with D possibly being TRBD2 (6 bases). The V gene lost 1 base and the J gene lost 5 bases, with 14 bases spanning the gap. The CDR3 has 15 amino acids. Germline V gives CDR1 LNHDA, CDR2 SQIVND (reference sequence). DNA of the CDR3: TGTGCCAGTAGTATAGGCGCAGGGACTGGGGAGACCCAGTACTTC. Protein: CASSIGAGTGETQYF.

The J gene is TRBJ1-6, the V gene TRBV5-1, with D tentatively TRBD1 (5 bases). The CDR3 sequence is 19 residues long. V dropped 0 bases and J dropped 0 bases, with 16 bases sitting between them. Germline CDR1 SGHRS, CDR2 YFSETQ. The CDR3 reads CASSLVQGTTGSYNSPLHF. The CDR3 DNA follows: TGCGCCAGCAGCTTGGTGCAGGGCACAACCGGCTCCTATAATTCACCCCTCCACTTT.

The chain carries TRBV6-5 and TRBJ2-7, with 9 bases aligning to TRBD2. The germline CDR1 and CDR2 sequences are MNHEY and SVGAGI. V lost 0 bases, J lost 4 bases, and 4 bases stayed unmatched. There are 15 residues in the CDR3. The CDR3 reads CASSYSAGGFYEQYF. CDR3 in DNA: TGTGCCAGCAGTTACTCCGCGGGGGGGTTTTACGAGCAGTACTTC.

The V and J genes are TRBV5-5 and TRBJ2-7; possible D gene TRBD1, 5 bases. Germline V lookup: CDR1 SGHKS, CDR2 YYEKEE (reference sequence). The CDR3 extends over 12 amino acids. The V gene lost 0 bases and the J gene lost 4 bases, with 5 bases spanning the gap. CDR3 DNA sequence: TGTGCCAGCAGCTTGGGACAGTACGAGCAGTACTTC. Protein product: CASSLGQYEQYF.

This sequence joins TRBV28 and TRBJ1-5; 8 bases fit TRBD1. V lost 6 bases, J lost 4 bases, and 5 bases stayed unmatched. Germline CDR1 MDHEN, CDR2 SYDVKM. The CDR3 has 14 amino acids. The CDR3 bases are TGTGCCAGCAGGTTAAGACAGGGGAATCAGCCCCAGCATTTT. This sequence encodes CASRLRQGNQPQHF.

The chain links TRBV4-3 to TRBJ2-1; D gene unclear. Germline V gives CDR1 LGHNA, CDR2 YSLEER. The ends were cut back, 0 bases at V and 2 bases at J, with 14 bases in the middle. The CDR3 contains 17 residues. The CDR3 loop reads CASSQDRGTIPYNEQFF. CDR3 coding DNA: TGCGCCAGCAGCCAAGATAGAGGCACGATTCCCTACAATGAGCAGTTCTTC.

The gene calls are TRBV18 and TRBJ1-1; D is uncertain. CDR3 length equals 13 residues. The ends were cut back, 4 bases at V and 0 bases at J, with 6 bases in the middle. Germline V lookup: CDR1 KGHSH, CDR2 LQKENI. CDR3 sequence: CASSLGLNTEAFF. CDR3 DNA: TGTGCCAGCTCACTTGGCTTGAACACTGAAGCTTTCTTT.

J is TRBJ2-3 and V is TRBV9, with a possible D match to TRBD2 (6 bases). Per germline, CDR1 SGDLS and CDR2 YYNGEE. This CDR3 has 15 amino acids. Between the trimmed V and J ends, which lost 2 bases and 0 bases, there was a span of 10 bases. The CDR3 sequence is CASSVSGSSTDTQYF. CDR3 DNA sequence: TGTGCCAGCAGCGTTAGCGGATCTAGCACAGATACGCAGTATTTT.

This clone was found once. The CDR3 DNA reads TGTGCCACGCGGGAGGGCGGGAATGAGCAGTTCTTC. It encodes CATREGGNEQFF. The chain has TRBV10-3 and TRBJ2-1, with 9 bases lining up with TRBD2. Germline loops: CDR1 ENHRY, CDR2 SYGVKD. CDR3 size: 12 residues. Trimming cost V 10 bases and J 7 bases; bases outside gene matches: 5.